This TCR beta chain was recovered during a study of CD8 T cells in Susac syndrome. Study conclusions and caveats: An acknowledgment was made by the study that its TCR sequencing and HLA analysis involved relatively few individuals.

Points on this clonotype: What it binds is not known.

Blood CD8+ and CD4+ T cells underwent high-throughput TCR beta sequencing. Negative isolation yielded the CD8+ and CD4+ T cells, while FACS enriched the TEMRA cells. Random-hexamer reverse transcription was applied to about 0.45 to 1 ug RNA. Amplification of the TCR beta CDR3 was carried out by immunoSEQ multiplex PCR, which spanned a total of 54 Vbeta and 13 Jbeta segments. TCRdb analysed the immunoSEQ multiplex PCR reads with MiXCR anew, one entry per CDR3 protein. The table shows 300,000 or so distinct CDR3 sequences, with about 92% occurring only once. This clonotype originated in a human donor with multiple sclerosis. The sample taken for sequencing was CD4+ T cells from PBMCs.

The CDR3 sequence: CASSQDGRRGRGYNEQFF. CDR3 nucleotide sequence: TGCGCCAGCAGCCAAGATGGTCGTAGAGGCAGGGGCTACAATGAGCAGTTCTTC. The chain combines TRBV4-3 with TRBJ2-1; tentative D call: TRBD1 (6 bases). Germline V gene sequence: CDR1 LGHNA, CDR2 YSLEER. V lost 0 bases, J lost 3 bases, and 18 bases lay in between. CDR3 length: 18 amino acids.